The clone carrying this T cell receptor (beta chain) was detected a few times. Germline V gene lookup returns CDR1 SGHNT and CDR2 YENEEA. The CDR3 loop spans 14 amino acids. Trimming removed 4 bases from V and 2 bases from J, with 10 bases in between. As for treatment: randomized to nivolumab then ipilimumab (arm A) or the reverse (arm B). This entry comes from a study of sequential checkpoint blockade in melanoma. Turning to the study itself: DNA from more than 75 pretreatment tumor samples underwent TCRβ immunosequencing.

Profiling relied on immunoSEQ multiplex PCR, and the TCRdb table lists in-frame clones only, not all of them. The data hold about 12,000 clones, with roughly 24% observed a single time. This receptor was identified in a human donor with melanoma. This chain uses TRBV11-3 with TRBJ2-3; perhaps TRBD2 as D (6 bases). Sequencing used tumor tissue (inferred from file names), obtained from a patient given nivolumab and ipilimumab in sequence. CDR3 sequence: CASSSRGITDTQYF. The CDR3 DNA is TGTGCCAGCAGCTCCCGGGGGATCACAGATACGCAGTATTTT.